The clone carrying this T cell receptor beta chain has a count of ten or more. Its target is not known. This sample was included in a study of T cell repertoires in cytomegalovirus infection. Study summary: Signatures in public TCR beta sequences pointed to both CMV infection and matching HLA type. The study's findings and limits: In two of eight donors, the top clonotype was HLA-C-restricted CMV-specific.

The germline V gene has CDR1 MDHEN and CDR2 SYDVKM. The CDR3 sequence is 15 residues long. Trimming left V 7 bases short and J 0 bases short, with 14 bases between. TCRdb reprocessed the reads via MiXCR and lists one record per CDR3 protein. This sample has 110,000 or so distinct CDR3 sequences, with around 30% found just once. V is TRBV28 and J is TRBJ2-3; D is possibly TRBD1 or TRBD2 (5 bases each). The sequence was obtained from a human donor in good health (CMV status not recorded). Some clones in this sample may be carry-over from other donors' samples. Sample: CD8+ T cells from cultured PBMCs, taken from culture after CMV antigen stimulation. The CDR3 region is CASTYPRDSTDTQYF. CDR3 nucleotides: TGTGCCAGCACTTACCCCCGGGACAGCACAGATACGCAGTATTTT.